This TCR beta chain is from a study of Graves' ophthalmopathy and Graves' hyperthyroidism. The CDR3 contains 12 residues. Trimming shortened V by 3 bases and J by 4 bases, and 6 bases separated the two germline ends. The germline gives CDR1 DFQATT, CDR2 SNEGSKA (reference sequence). Aged 18 to 65, the patients with hyperthyroidism had under 2 months' duration and were newly diagnosed. Exclusion criteria comprised other autoimmune diseases, uncontrolled infections, pregnancy or lactation in patients. General study results and limits: For separating ophthalmopathy from stable hyperthyroidism, a 13-signature model gave approximately 90% sensitivity and around 80% specificity. The model flagged ophthalmopathy progression at 65% to 71% sensitivity and 72.22% specificity.

A note on this clonotype: Its antigen is not identified.

Amplified TCR beta CDR3 regions were obtained using RNA transcripts as template. Investigators did first-round RT-PCR with HTBI primers, then second-round multiplex PCR. TCRdb independently ran MiXCR on the multiplex PCR reads; one entry per CDR3 protein. The data contain around 1.1 million distinct CDR3 sequences, less than 45% of them seen just once; the ten biggest clones take up around 10%. What was sequenced was peripheral blood or thyroid tissue (not recorded which). The V and J genes are TRBV20-1 and TRBJ2-2; no definite D call. This clonotype originated in an adult man with Graves' hyperthyroidism. CDR3 sequence reads: CSASSLTGELFF. The CDR3 region has the DNA TGCAGTGCTAGTAGCCTCACCGGGGAGCTGTTTTTT.